The 20 T cell receptor beta chains given below trace back to one sample, sequenced in a study of T cells expressing NK-cell markers. Following a re-call of the 5' RACE reads, TCRdb has one entry per CDR3 protein and lacks DNA. Its table records about 110,000 distinct CDR3 sequences. Material for sequencing was blood T cells: a sorted CD56 or NKG2C T cell subset, CD4+ or CD8+ T cells, or bulk PBMC T cells (not recorded which). The receptor source for this set is a woman between 18 and 70 years old in good health.

The chain has TRBV19 and TRBJ1-6. CDR1 LNHDA and CDR2 SQIVND come from the germline V gene (reference sequence). CDR3 length: 13 residues. The CDR3 is CASSSSYNSPLHF.

This chain connects TRBV21-1 to TRBJ2-1; TCRdb calls TRBD1, which cannot be checked without DNA. TRBV21-1 is a recognized pseudogene. The CDR3 totals 16 residues. This CDR3 is CASSSSRDSSYNEQFF.

This chain connects TRBV29-1 to TRBJ1-2. The germline V gene has CDR1 SQVTM and CDR2 ANQGSEA. There are 12 residues in the CDR3. CDR3: CSSPQDSGGYTF.

V gene TRBV11-3 combines with J gene TRBJ2-5; TCRdb's D call of TRBD1 is untestable without DNA. The CDR3 covers 14 residues. Germline V lookup: CDR1 SGHNT, CDR2 YENEEA. The CDR3 loop is CASSFTGKGETQYF.

The genes are TRBV12-3 or TRBV12-4 and TRBJ1-5; TCRdb returns TRBD1, unconfirmable since there is no DNA. The CDR3 loop spans 15 amino acids. The CDR3 sequence: CASSSLDRANQPQHF.

The chain combines TRBV3-1 with TRBJ2-7; without DNA, the TCRdb call of TRBD2 cannot be checked. This CDR3 is 14 amino acids long. Looked up from germline, CDR1 is LGHDT and CDR2 is YNNKEL (reference sequence). CDR3 in amino acids: CASSPRLAEYEQYF.

The chain joins TRBV29-1 to TRBJ1-2; the TCRdb call, TRBD1, lacks DNA for checking. CDR3 size: 14 residues. The germline V gene encodes CDR1 SQVTM and CDR2 ANQGSEA. CDR3 sequence reads: CSVEVQDSNYGYTF.

The V and J genes are TRBV5-1 and TRBJ2-1; the D call of TRBD2 rests on TCRdb alone, since no DNA is present to check it. Looked up from germline, CDR1 is SGHRS and CDR2 is YFSETQ. The CDR3 is made up of 15 amino acids. This CDR3 reads CASSWAGGRENEQFF.

The chain joins TRBV14 to TRBJ1-1. Germline V gene lookup returns CDR1 SGHDN and CDR2 FVKESK. This CDR3 region has 14 residues. CDR3 amino acids: CASSPGLDYPEAFF.

The CDR3 reads CASSRTRFQETQYF. The chain has TRBV7-2 and TRBJ2-5. The CDR3 is made up of 14 amino acids. Germline lookup yields CDR1 SGHTA and CDR2 FQGNSA.

The chain has TRBV5-1 and TRBJ2-2. This CDR3 spans 16 amino acids. CDR1 SGHRS and CDR2 YFSETQ come from the germline V gene. CDR3 sequence reads: CASSLAQDPNTGELFF. Full variable domain (missing parts from reference TRBV5-1 and TRBJ2-2): KAGVTQTPRYLIKTRGQQVTLSCSPISGHRSVSWYQQTPGQGLQFLFEYFSETQRNKGNFPGRFSGRQFSNSRSEMNVSTLELGDSALYLCASSLAQDPNTGELFFGEGSRLTVL.

The rearrangement joins TRBV4-1 to TRBJ2-2. Germline CDR1 reads MGHRA; CDR2 reads YSYEKL. This CDR3 region has 13 residues. CDR3 in amino acids: CASSPGSTGELFF.

The J gene is TRBJ1-3, the V gene TRBV10-3. Germline V gene sequence: CDR1 ENHRY, CDR2 SYGVKD. This CDR3 contains 14 residues. CDR3 sequence reads: CAIRRVYSGNTIYF.

This chain joins TRBV7-9 and TRBJ2-1; TCRdb indicates TRBD2, and absent DNA this call remains unverified. The CDR3 has 17 residues. Germline CDR1 reads SEHNR; CDR2 reads FQNEAQ (reference sequence). The CDR3: CASSLGPLPSGDNEQFF. Filled out from reference TRBV7-9 and TRBJ2-1, the complete variable domain reads DTGVSQNPRHKITKRGQNVTFRCDPISEHNRLYWYRQTLGQGPEFLTYFQNEAQLEKSRLLSDRFSAERPKGSFSTLEIQRTEQGDSAMYLCASSLGPLPSGDNEQFFGPGTRLTVL.

CDR3 protein: CAYGWGGADTQYF. This sequence joins TRBV30 and TRBJ2-3; as DNA is missing, the TRBD1 call by TCRdb cannot be tested. The germline gives CDR1 GTSNPN, CDR2 SVGIG (reference sequence). The CDR3 runs to 13 residues.

The V gene is TRBV5-5, the J gene TRBJ2-3; no DNA is available, so the TRBD1 call from TCRdb remains unchecked. This CDR3 has 15 amino acids. Germline CDR1 SGHKS, CDR2 YYEKEE (reference sequence). The CDR3 sequence: CASSSIVRLSDTQYF.

The chain employs TRBV4-3 and TRBJ1-1; the D call from TCRdb, TRBD1, cannot be confirmed without DNA. This CDR3 is built from 14 residues. CDR1 and CDR2 from the germline V gene are LGHNA and YSLEER. CDR3 amino acids: CASSLDSSDTEAFF.

V gene TRBV25-1 combines with J gene TRBJ1-2; TCRdb's D call of TRBD1 is untestable without DNA. From germline, CDR1 is MGHDK and CDR2 SYGVNS. The CDR3 totals 13 residues. Here the CDR3 reads CASSDGGPYGYTF.

The rearrangement links TRBV7-9 to TRBJ2-5; TCRdb outputs TRBD2, but without DNA this stays unchecked. The CDR3 covers 15 residues. CDR1 is SEHNR and CDR2 is FQNEAQ in the germline V gene (reference sequence). CDR3 region: CASSLGVTSGETQYF.

The genes are TRBV20-1 and TRBJ2-2; there is no DNA to check the TCRdb D call of TRBD2. Per germline, CDR1 DFQATT and CDR2 SNEGSKA (reference sequence). This CDR3 is 14 amino acids long. The CDR3: CSAPLDPNTGELFF.